These 32 T cell receptor beta chains were sequenced from one sample in a study of blood T cell repertoires in COVID-19. TCRdb's table, derived via immunoSEQ multiplex PCR, lists solely in-frame clones and lacks some. The sample consists of some 270,000 clones, around 90% of them appearing once. The sequenced sample was PBMCs or T cells enriched from blood (not recorded which). The receptor set was obtained from a woman aged 30 to 39 with acute COVID-19.

V and J are TRBV5-6 and TRBJ2-2; TRBD1 matches 7 bases. Germline values: CDR1 SGHDT, CDR2 YYEEEE. This CDR3 is built from 16 residues. The ends lost 3 bases at V and 2 bases at J; junction bases unmatched: 7. The CDR3 DNA reads as TGTGCCAGCAGCTCCGCGACAGGGAGAAACACCGGGGAGCTGTTTTTT. Protein sequence: CASSSATGRNTGELFF.

The rearrangement joins TRBV28 to TRBJ1-2, with D perhaps TRBD1 (6 bases). Germline-derived CDR1 and CDR2 are MDHEN and SYDVKM. This CDR3 comprises 15 residues. V was pared by 5 bases and J by 4 bases, with 17 bases between. The CDR3 DNA is TGTGCCAGCAGTGATTTGCAGGGGACCTCCTATGGCTACACCTTC. Translation: CASSDLQGTSYGYTF.

The chain combines TRBV4-3 with TRBJ2-1; 8 bases line up with TRBD2. The CDR3 runs 13 residues. Trimming at V came to 4 bases and at J to 12 bases, leaving 8 bases not matched to a gene. Germline values: CDR1 LGHNA, CDR2 YSLEER. CDR3 residues: CASSPDGGGGQFF. CDR3 nucleotides: TGCGCCAGCAGCCCAGACGGGGGGGGAGGGCAGTTCTTC.

The V call is TRBV4-2, the J call TRBJ2-3; tentatively, D is TRBD2 (6 bases). This CDR3 has 19 residues. V was cut by 0 bases and J by 2 bases, with 21 bases left in between. Germline V lookup: CDR1 LGHNA, CDR2 YNFKEQ. The CDR3 spells CASSQDAPEVAAITDTQYF. CDR3 DNA sequence: TGTGCCAGCAGCCAAGATGCCCCCGAGGTAGCGGCTATCACAGATACGCAGTATTTT.

This chain uses TRBV12-5 with TRBJ2-3; tentatively, D is TRBD2 (5 bases). The CDR3 totals 16 residues. Deletions cut 6 bases from V and 5 bases from J, with 21 bases between. Germline CDR1 and CDR2: LGHNT and FRNRAP. CDR3: CASGSAGPSGLDTQYF. Written as DNA, the CDR3 is TGTGCTAGTGGCTCTGCCGGGCCCAGCGGACTAGATACGCAGTATTTT.

The gene calls are TRBV28 and TRBJ1-6; TRBD1 aligns across 10 bases. Trimming removed 6 bases from V and 6 bases from J; junction bases left unmatched: 5. The CDR3 runs to 15 residues. CDR1 and CDR2 from the germline V gene are MDHEN and SYDVKM. The CDR3 protein is CASSSGTGVNSPLHF. Here the CDR3 DNA reads TGTGCCAGCAGCTCCGGGACAGGGGTTAATTCACCCCTCCACTTT.

The CDR3 DNA sequence: TGCAGCGTCCGGACAGGGATCTACGACACTGAAGCTTTCTTT. This encodes CSVRTGIYDTEAFF. The gene calls are TRBV29-1 and TRBJ1-1; 8 bases map to TRBD1. The CDR3 is 14 amino acids. Germline V lookup: CDR1 SQVTM, CDR2 ANQGSEA. J gave up 3 bases and V 6 bases, and 9 bases lay outside the gene matches.

In DNA, the CDR3 is TGTGCCACCAGTGACGCTGGGACAGGGGAAAATCAGCCCCAGCATTTT. This codes for CATSDAGTGENQPQHF. This rearrangement joins TRBV24-1 to TRBJ1-5; 10 nucleotides line up with TRBD1. Trimming took 4 bases from V and 4 from J; bases not matched to a gene: 6. This CDR3 is built from 16 residues. CDR1 KGHDR and CDR2 SFDVKD come from the germline V gene.

The chain couples TRBV5-8 to TRBJ2-3; D gene ambiguous. Trimming cost V 4 bases and J 2 bases, with 5 bases left between them. The CDR3 consists of 12 residues. The V gene's germline CDR1 is SGHTS and CDR2 YDEGEE. CDR3 amino acids: CASSLFTDTQYF. The CDR3 DNA reads TGTGCCAGCAGCCTCTTCACAGATACGCAGTATTTT.

V usage is TRBV11-2 and J usage is TRBJ2-7, with TRBD2 matching over 13 bases. Germline CDR1 SGHAT, CDR2 FQNNGV. The trim removed 1 base at V and 3 bases at J, leaving 3 bases unmatched. The CDR3 covers 16 residues. The CDR3 DNA sequence: TGTGCCAGCAGCTTAGTACTAGCGGGAGGGCGCTACGAGCAGTACTTC. Translated, it gives CASSLVLAGGRYEQYF.

V gene TRBV18 combines with J gene TRBJ2-1; a possible D gene is TRBD2 (6 bases). This CDR3 spans 17 amino acids. CDR1 is KGHSH, CDR2 LQKENI, per germline. Trimming removed 3 bases from V and 3 bases from J, with 18 bases in between. The CDR3 region has the DNA TGTGCCAGCTCACCGCGGGACCCGGCCCCGAACTACAATGAGCAGTTCTTC. It specifies CASSPRDPAPNYNEQFF.

The chain carries TRBV29-1 and TRBJ1-2; 7 bases map to TRBD1. CDR3 length: 13 residues. The V gene's germline CDR1 is SQVTM and CDR2 ANQGSEA. The trim removed 7 bases at V and 5 bases at J, leaving 10 bases unmatched. The CDR3 spells CSDSEPQGYGYTF. CDR3 nucleotide sequence: TGCAGCGACTCAGAGCCACAGGGGTATGGCTACACCTTC.

This clone was detected once. The chain employs TRBV28 and TRBJ1-4; unclear D gene. V dropped 6 bases and J dropped 6 bases, with 17 bases sitting between them. The germline V gene encodes CDR1 MDHEN and CDR2 SYDVKM. This CDR3 is 15 amino acids long. The CDR3 loop is CASRADLQLDEKLFF. The CDR3 region has the DNA TGTGCCAGCAGGGCCGATCTACAGTTGGATGAAAAACTGTTTTTT.

The chain recombines TRBV19 with TRBJ2-7, with 7 bases fitting TRBD2. The CDR3 is 15 amino acids. Germline trimming cut 4 bases from V and 3 bases from J; bases unmatched to any gene: 9. Germline-derived CDR1 and CDR2 are LNHDA and SQIVND (reference sequence). CDR3 sequence reads: CASSTSLAGVYEQYF. CDR3 coding DNA: TGTGCCAGTAGTACCTCTCTCGCGGGAGTCTACGAGCAGTACTTC. The variable domain in full, with the rest retrieved from reference TRBV19 and TRBJ2-7, is DGGITQSPKYLFRKEGQNVTLSCEQNLNHDAMYWYRQDPGQGLRLIYYSQIVNDFQKGDIAEGYSVSREKKESFPLTVTSAQKNPTAFYLCASSTSLAGVYEQYFGPGTRLTVT.

V gene TRBV11-3 combines with J gene TRBJ2-2; D may be TRBD2 (5 bases). V was shortened by 0 bases and J by 8 bases, with 10 bases between the two germline ends. This CDR3 region has 14 residues. In germline, CDR1 is SGHNT, CDR2 YENEEA. The CDR3 spells CASSLEAGMGELFF. The CDR3 coding sequence is TGTGCCAGCAGCTTAGAAGCCGGGATGGGGGAGCTGTTTTTT.

This chain links TRBV2 with TRBJ2-3; 8 nucleotides match TRBD1. V shed 7 bases and J 1 base; nucleotides not matched to a gene: 4. Looked up from germline, CDR1 is SNHLY and CDR2 is FYNNEI. There are 14 residues in the CDR3. The CDR3 DNA reads as TGTGCCAGCACTTCGGACAGGGGCACAGATACGCAGTATTTT. Protein: CASTSDRGTDTQYF.

V gene TRBV14 combines with J gene TRBJ2-7; 7 positions agree with TRBD2. CDR3 length: 17 residues. Germline assignment: CDR1 SGHDN and CDR2 FVKESK. Trimming cost V 0 bases and J 0 bases; bases outside gene matches: 8. The CDR3 DNA sequence: TGTGCCAGCAGCCAAGAACGGGGGAGGGCTCCCTCCTACGAGCAGTACTTC. Its translation: CASSQERGRAPSYEQYF.

The rearrangement uses TRBV10-3 and TRBJ2-7; 9 bases align to TRBD2. Germline CDR1 is ENHRY and CDR2 is SYGVKD. The V gene end was trimmed by 6 bases and the J gene end by 1 base; junction bases not matched to a gene: 13. The CDR3 extends over 17 amino acids. The CDR3 loop reads CAISSPEAGGSSYEQYF. The DNA for the CDR3 is TGTGCCATCAGCTCACCAGAGGCGGGGGGGTCTTCCTACGAGCAGTACTTC.

The chain's CDR3 is CASSLTAGQNYGYTF. In DNA form, the CDR3 reads TGCGCCAGCAGCTTGACAGCGGGACAAAACTATGGCTACACCTTC. The V call is TRBV5-1, the J call TRBJ1-2; tentative D call: TRBD1 (6 bases). This CDR3 region has 15 residues. Looked up from germline, CDR1 is SGHRS and CDR2 is YFSETQ. The germline V and J ends were trimmed by 1 base and 2 bases, with 12 bases remaining between them. Full variable domain (outside the CDR3, taken from reference TRBV5-1 and TRBJ1-2): KAGVTQTPRYLIKTRGQQVTLSCSPISGHRSVSWYQQTPGQGLQFLFEYFSETQRNKGNFPGRFSGRQFSNSRSEMNVSTLELGDSALYLCASSLTAGQNYGYTFGSGTRLTVV.

The chain is built from TRBV10-1 and TRBJ2-1, with 7 bases lining up with TRBD2. The CDR3 consists of 13 residues. CDR1 is WNHNN and CDR2 is SYGVQD in the germline V gene (reference sequence). The V and J ends lost 0 bases and 7 bases, in that order; junction bases with no gene match: 0. CDR3 bases: TGCGCCAGCAGTGAGTCGGGGGGGAATGAGCAGTTCTTC. This sequence encodes CASSESGGNEQFF.

The chain carries TRBV7-9 and TRBJ2-7, with D hard to call. V was shortened by 2 bases and J by 5 bases, with 16 bases between the two germline ends. Germline values: CDR1 SEHNR, CDR2 FQNEAQ (reference sequence). The CDR3 runs 15 residues. The CDR3 sequence: CASSLSDSFVHEQYF. CDR3 coding DNA: TGTGCCAGCAGCTTATCTGACTCGTTCGTCCACGAGCAGTACTTC.

The V call is TRBV19, the J call TRBJ2-3; 9 bases match TRBD2. CDR3 size: 17 residues. CDR1 and CDR2 (germline): LNHDA, SQIVND (reference sequence). CDR3 residues: CATRGGRAGGGTDTQYF. CDR3 bases: TGTGCTACGAGAGGCGGGAGGGCCGGAGGGGGCACAGATACGCAGTATTTT.

The rearrangement uses TRBV7-3 and TRBJ2-3, with D perhaps TRBD2 (6 bases). Germline loops: CDR1 SGHTA, CDR2 FQGTGA. The V and J ends lost 5 bases and 1 base respectively, with 16 bases between them. This CDR3 region has 16 residues. The CDR3 reads CASSPTPSGGTDTQYF. The CDR3 DNA follows: TGTGCCAGCAGCCCTACCCCTTCGGGGGGCACAGATACGCAGTATTTT.

The genes are TRBV7-9 and TRBJ2-5; possibly TRBD2 for D (6 bases). This CDR3 contains 13 residues. Trimming took off 3 bases at V and 10 bases at J, with 15 bases between the two ends. CDR1 and CDR2 (germline): SEHNR, FQNEAQ (reference sequence). CDR3 residues: CASSFGGWQIQYF. CDR3 in DNA: TGTGCCAGCAGCTTTGGAGGGTGGCAGATCCAGTACTTC.

The V gene is TRBV3-1 (or the pseudogene TRBV3-2), the J gene TRBJ2-7; D is possibly TRBD1 (5 bases). Germline lookup yields CDR1 LGHDT and CDR2 YNNKEL (reference sequence). The CDR3 runs 14 residues. V gave up 1 base and J gave up 3 bases, with 10 bases separating them. This CDR3 is CASSQGVDIYEQYF. The CDR3 DNA sequence: TGTGCCAGCAGCCAAGGGGTGGACATCTACGAGCAGTACTTC.

This clone was observed a few times. The V and J genes are TRBV18 and TRBJ2-3; unclear D gene. This CDR3 spans 15 amino acids. Trimming shortened V by 1 base and J by 3 bases, and 11 bases separated the two germline ends. Per the germline V gene, CDR1 is KGHSH and CDR2 is LQKENI. CDR3 loop: CASSPLGIKTDTQYF. The CDR3 DNA reads TGTGCCAGCTCACCACTCGGTATAAAGACAGATACGCAGTATTTT.

The chain employs TRBV12-2 and TRBJ1-2; the table's D gene call, TRBD1, was not cross checked with the DNA. TRBV12-2 is annotated as a pseudogene. The CDR3 has 23 residues. The CDR3 spells CASRLVNKNPYRDRVGRSCGYTF. CDR3 bases: TGTGCAAGTCGCTTAGTAAACAAAAACCCGTACCGAGACAGGGTAGGACGTAGTTGTGGCTACACCTTC.

The chain links TRBV2 to TRBJ2-2; D perhaps matches TRBD1 (6 bases). The length of the CDR3 is 14 residues. The germline CDR1 and CDR2 sequences are SNHLY and FYNNEI. V lost 6 bases and J 4 bases, leaving 12 bases between the germline ends. The CDR3: CASSGTFRTGELFF. In DNA, the CDR3 is TGTGCCAGCAGCGGGACATTCCGCACCGGGGAGCTGTTTTTT.

J is TRBJ2-7 and V is TRBV4-2; D is perhaps TRBD2 (5 bases). Germline V gives CDR1 LGHNA, CDR2 YNFKEQ. The CDR3 is 16 amino acids. V shed 0 bases and J shed 4 bases, with 16 bases lying between them. In DNA form, the CDR3 reads TGTGCCAGCAGCCAAGACGCGGGCGGCACCCTTTACGAGCAGTACTTC. The encoded protein is CASSQDAGGTLYEQYF.

A few counts support this clone. The chain recombines TRBV9 with TRBJ2-2; no reliable D call. Looked up from germline, CDR1 is SGDLS and CDR2 is YYNGEE. The length of the CDR3 is 13 residues. Trimming took 0 bases from V and 7 from J, leaving 7 bases between them. The CDR3, as DNA: TGTGCCAGCAGCGTAGGAGATAGCGGGGAGCTGTTTTTT. This sequence encodes CASSVGDSGELFF.

This chain connects TRBV2 to TRBJ1-6; D uncertain. V lost 3 bases, J lost 2 bases, and 5 bases lay in between. Germline CDR1 reads SNHLY; CDR2 reads FYNNEI. This CDR3 has 14 amino acids. CDR3 in DNA: TGTGCCAGCAGTGAGCCGGCCTATAATTCACCCCTCCACTTT. This encodes CASSEPAYNSPLHF. Variable domain in full (rest from reference TRBV2 and TRBJ1-6): EPEVTQTPSHQVTQMGQEVILRCVPISNHLYFYWYRQILGQKVEFLVSFYNNEISEKSEIFDDQFSVERPDGSNFTLKIRSTKLEDSAMYFCASSEPAYNSPLHFGNGTRLTVT.

V gene TRBV11-3 combines with J gene TRBJ2-7, with 9 bases matching TRBD2. CDR1 SGHNT and CDR2 YENEEA come from the germline V gene. The V and J ends lost 3 bases and 3 bases, in that order; junction bases with no gene match: 3. CDR3 size: 14 residues. CDR3 sequence reads: CASSLTSGNYEQYF. DNA for the CDR3: TGTGCCAGCAGCTTGACTAGCGGAAACTACGAGCAGTACTTC.